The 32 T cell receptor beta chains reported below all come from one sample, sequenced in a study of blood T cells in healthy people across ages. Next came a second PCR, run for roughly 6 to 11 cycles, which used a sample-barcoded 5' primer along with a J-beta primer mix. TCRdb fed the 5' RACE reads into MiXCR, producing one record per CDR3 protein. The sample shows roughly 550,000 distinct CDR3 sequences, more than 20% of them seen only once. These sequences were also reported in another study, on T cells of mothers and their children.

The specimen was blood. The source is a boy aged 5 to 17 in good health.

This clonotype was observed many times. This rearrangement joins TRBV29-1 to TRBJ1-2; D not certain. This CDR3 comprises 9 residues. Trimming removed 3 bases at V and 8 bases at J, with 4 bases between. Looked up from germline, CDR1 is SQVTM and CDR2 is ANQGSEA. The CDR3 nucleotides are TGCAGCGTTGACTCGGGCTACACCTTC. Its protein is CSVDSGYTF. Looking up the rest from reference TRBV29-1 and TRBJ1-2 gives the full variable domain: SAVISQKPSRDICQRGTSLTIQCQVDSQVTMMFWYRQQPGQSLTLIATANQGSEATYESGFVIDKFPISRPNLTFSTLTVSNMSPEDSSIYLCSVDSGYTFGSGTRLTVV.

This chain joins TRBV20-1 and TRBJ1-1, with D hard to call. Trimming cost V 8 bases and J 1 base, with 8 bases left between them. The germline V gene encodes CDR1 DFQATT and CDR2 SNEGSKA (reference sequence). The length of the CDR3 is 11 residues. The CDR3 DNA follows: TGCAGTTCCTTATCGAACACTGAAGCTTTCTTT. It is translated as CSSLSNTEAFF.

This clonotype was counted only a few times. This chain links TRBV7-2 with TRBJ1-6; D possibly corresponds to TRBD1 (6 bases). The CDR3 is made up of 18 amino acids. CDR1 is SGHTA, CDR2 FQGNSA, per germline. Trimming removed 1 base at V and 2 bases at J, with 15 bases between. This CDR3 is CASSLEEGRGTYNSPLHF. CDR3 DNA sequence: TGTGCCAGCAGCTTAGAAGAGGGGAGGGGGACCTATAATTCACCCCTCCACTTT.

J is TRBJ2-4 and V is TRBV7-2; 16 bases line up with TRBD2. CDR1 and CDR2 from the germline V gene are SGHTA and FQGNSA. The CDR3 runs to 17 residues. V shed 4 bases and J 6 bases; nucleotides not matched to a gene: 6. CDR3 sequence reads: CASSSAGTSGRVNIQYF. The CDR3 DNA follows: TGTGCCAGCAGCTCCGCCGGGACTAGCGGGAGGGTAAACATTCAGTACTTC.

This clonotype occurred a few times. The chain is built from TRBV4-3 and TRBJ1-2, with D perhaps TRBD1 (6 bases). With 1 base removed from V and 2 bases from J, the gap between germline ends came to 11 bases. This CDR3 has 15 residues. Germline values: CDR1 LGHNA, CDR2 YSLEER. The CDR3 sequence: CASSQGMQGNYGYTF. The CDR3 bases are TGCGCCAGCAGCCAAGGGATGCAGGGGAACTATGGCTACACCTTC.

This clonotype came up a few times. CDR3: CASGQSETQYF. In DNA form, the CDR3 reads TGTGCCAGCGGTCAGTCGGAGACCCAGTACTTC. The gene calls are TRBV2 and TRBJ2-5, with D hard to call. V lost 8 bases and J lost 5, with 9 bases in between. Germline loops: CDR1 SNHLY, CDR2 FYNNEI. CDR3 size: 11 residues.

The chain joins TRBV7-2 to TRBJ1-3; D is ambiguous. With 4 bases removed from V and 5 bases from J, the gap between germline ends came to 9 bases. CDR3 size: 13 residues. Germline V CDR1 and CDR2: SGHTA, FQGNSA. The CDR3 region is CASSYNFRNTIYF. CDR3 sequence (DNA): TGTGCCAGCAGCTATAACTTTCGAAACACCATATATTTT. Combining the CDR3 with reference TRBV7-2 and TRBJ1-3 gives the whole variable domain GAGVSQSPSNKVTEKGKDVELRCDPISGHTALYWYRQSLGQGLEFLIYFQGNSAPDKSGLPSDRFSAERTGGSVSTLTIQRTQQEDSAVYLCASSYNFRNTIYFGEGSWLTVV.

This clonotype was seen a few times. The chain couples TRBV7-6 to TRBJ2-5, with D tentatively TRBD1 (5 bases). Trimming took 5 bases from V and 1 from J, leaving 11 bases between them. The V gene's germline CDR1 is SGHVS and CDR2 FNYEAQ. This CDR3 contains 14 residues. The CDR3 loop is CASSARGLQETQYF. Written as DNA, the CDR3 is TGTGCCAGCAGCGCAAGGGGCCTCCAAGAGACCCAGTACTTC.

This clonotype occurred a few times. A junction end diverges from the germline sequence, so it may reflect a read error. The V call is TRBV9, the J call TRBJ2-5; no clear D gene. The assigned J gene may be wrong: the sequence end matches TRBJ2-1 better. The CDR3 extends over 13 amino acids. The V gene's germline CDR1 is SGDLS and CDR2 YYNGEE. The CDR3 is CASSVEALNGQFF. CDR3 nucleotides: TGTGCCAGCAGCGTAGAGGCCCTCAATGGGCAGTTCTTC.

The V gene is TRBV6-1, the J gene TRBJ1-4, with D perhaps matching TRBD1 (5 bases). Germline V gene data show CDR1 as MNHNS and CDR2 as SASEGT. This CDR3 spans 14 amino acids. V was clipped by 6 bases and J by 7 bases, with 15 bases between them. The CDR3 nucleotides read TGTGCCAGCAGCCCTGGGGCTGCAGGTGAAAAACTGTTTTTT. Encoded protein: CASSPGAAGEKLFF.

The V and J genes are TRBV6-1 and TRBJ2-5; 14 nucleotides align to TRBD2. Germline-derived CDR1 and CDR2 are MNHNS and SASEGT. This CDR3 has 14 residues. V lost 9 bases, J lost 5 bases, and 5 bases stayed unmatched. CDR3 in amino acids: CASGTSGRGETQYF. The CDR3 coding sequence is TGTGCCAGTGGGACTAGCGGGAGAGGGGAGACCCAGTACTTC.

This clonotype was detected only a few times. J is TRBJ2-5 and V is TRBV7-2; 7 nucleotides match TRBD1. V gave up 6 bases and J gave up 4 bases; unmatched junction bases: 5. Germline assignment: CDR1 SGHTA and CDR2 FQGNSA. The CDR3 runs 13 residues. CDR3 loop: CASSFNRGETQYF. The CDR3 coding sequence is TGTGCCAGCAGTTTCAACAGGGGAGAGACCCAGTACTTC. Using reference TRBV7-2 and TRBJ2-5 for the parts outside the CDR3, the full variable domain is GAGVSQSPSNKVTEKGKDVELRCDPISGHTALYWYRQSLGQGLEFLIYFQGNSAPDKSGLPSDRFSAERTGGSVSTLTIQRTQQEDSAVYLCASSFNRGETQYFGPGTRLLVL.

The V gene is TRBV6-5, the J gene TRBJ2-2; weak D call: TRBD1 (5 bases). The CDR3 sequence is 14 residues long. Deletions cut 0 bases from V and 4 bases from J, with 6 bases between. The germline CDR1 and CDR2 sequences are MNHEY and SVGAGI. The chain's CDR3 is CASSYSQGTGELFF. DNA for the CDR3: TGTGCCAGCAGTTACTCGCAGGGCACCGGGGAGCTGTTTTTT.

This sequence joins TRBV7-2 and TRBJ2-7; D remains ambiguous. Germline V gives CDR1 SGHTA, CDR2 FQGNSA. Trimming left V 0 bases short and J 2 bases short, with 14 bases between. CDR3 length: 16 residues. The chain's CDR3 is CASSLAVAGIAYEQYF. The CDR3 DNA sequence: TGTGCCAGCAGCTTAGCGGTTGCAGGTATTGCCTACGAGCAGTACTTC. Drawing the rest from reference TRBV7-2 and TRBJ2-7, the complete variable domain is GAGVSQSPSNKVTEKGKDVELRCDPISGHTALYWYRQSLGQGLEFLIYFQGNSAPDKSGLPSDRFSAERTGGSVSTLTIQRTQQEDSAVYLCASSLAVAGIAYEQYFGPGTRLTVT.

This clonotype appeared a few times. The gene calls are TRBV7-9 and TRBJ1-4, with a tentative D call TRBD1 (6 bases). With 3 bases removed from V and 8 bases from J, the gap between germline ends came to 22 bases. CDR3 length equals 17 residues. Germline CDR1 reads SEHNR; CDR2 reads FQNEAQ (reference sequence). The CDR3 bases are TGTGCCAGCAGCTTCCCCGTCGGACAGCCGAAGATCGAAAAACTGTTTTTT. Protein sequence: CASSFPVGQPKIEKLFF.

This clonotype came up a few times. CDR3 region: CASSQDRGQGIEKLFF. CDR3 in DNA: TGTGCCAGCAGCCAAGATCGGGGACAGGGCATTGAAAAACTGTTTTTT. The gene calls are TRBV3-1 and TRBJ1-4; TRBD1 agrees at 9 bases. J gave up 7 bases and V 0 bases, and 6 bases lay outside the gene matches. Germline V gene sequence: CDR1 LGHDT, CDR2 YNNKEL (reference sequence). The CDR3 extends over 16 amino acids.

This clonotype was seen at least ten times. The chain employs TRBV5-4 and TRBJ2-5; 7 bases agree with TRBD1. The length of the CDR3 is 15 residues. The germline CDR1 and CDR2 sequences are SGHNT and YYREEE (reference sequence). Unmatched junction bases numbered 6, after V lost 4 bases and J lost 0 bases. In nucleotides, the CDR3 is TGTGCCAGCAGCCTCCCTACAGGGGACCAAGAGACCCAGTACTTC. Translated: CASSLPTGDQETQYF.

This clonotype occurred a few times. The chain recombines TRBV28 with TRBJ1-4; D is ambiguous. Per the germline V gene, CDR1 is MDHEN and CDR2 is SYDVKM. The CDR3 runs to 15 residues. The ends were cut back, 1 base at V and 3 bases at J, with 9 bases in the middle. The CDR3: CASSLSGGSNEKLFF. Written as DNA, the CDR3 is TGTGCCAGCAGTTTATCGGGAGGGTCTAATGAAAAACTGTTTTTT.

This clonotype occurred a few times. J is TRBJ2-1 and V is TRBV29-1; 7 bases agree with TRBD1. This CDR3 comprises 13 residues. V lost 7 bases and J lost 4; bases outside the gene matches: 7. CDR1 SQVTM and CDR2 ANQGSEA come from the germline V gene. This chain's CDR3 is CSADRDRYNEQFF. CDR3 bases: TGCAGCGCCGACCGGGACAGATACAATGAGCAGTTCTTC.

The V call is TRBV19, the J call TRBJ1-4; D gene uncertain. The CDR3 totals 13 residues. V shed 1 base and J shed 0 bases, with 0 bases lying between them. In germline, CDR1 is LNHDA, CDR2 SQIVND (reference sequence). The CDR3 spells CASSIATNEKLFF. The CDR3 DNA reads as TGTGCCAGTAGTATAGCAACTAATGAAAAACTGTTTTTT.

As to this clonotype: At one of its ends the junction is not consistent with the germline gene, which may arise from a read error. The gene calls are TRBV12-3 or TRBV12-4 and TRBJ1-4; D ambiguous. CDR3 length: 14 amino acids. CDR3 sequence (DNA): TGTGCCAGCAGTTTGAGAGGGTCGAGGGAAAAACTGGTTTTT. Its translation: CASSLRGSREKLVF.

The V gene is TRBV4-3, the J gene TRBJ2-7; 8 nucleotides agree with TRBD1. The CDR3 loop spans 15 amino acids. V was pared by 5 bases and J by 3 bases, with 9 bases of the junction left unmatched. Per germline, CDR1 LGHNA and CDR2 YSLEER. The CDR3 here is CASSAGKDRVYEQYF. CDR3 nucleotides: TGCGCCAGCAGCGCAGGAAAGGACAGGGTCTACGAGCAGTACTTC.

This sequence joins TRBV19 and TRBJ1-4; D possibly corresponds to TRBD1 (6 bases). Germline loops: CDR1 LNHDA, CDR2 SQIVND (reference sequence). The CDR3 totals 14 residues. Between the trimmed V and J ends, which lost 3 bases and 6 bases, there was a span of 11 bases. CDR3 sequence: CASSIEGGDEKLFF. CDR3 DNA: TGTGCCAGTAGTATCGAGGGGGGAGATGAAAAACTGTTTTTT.

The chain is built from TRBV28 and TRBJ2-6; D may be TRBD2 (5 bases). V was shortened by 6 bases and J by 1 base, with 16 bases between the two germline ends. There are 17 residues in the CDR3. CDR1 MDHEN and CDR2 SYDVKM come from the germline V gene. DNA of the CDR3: TGTGCCAGCAGCCAGCGGCCCAGGTCATCTGGGGCCAACGTCCTGACTTTC. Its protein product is CASSQRPRSSGANVLTF.

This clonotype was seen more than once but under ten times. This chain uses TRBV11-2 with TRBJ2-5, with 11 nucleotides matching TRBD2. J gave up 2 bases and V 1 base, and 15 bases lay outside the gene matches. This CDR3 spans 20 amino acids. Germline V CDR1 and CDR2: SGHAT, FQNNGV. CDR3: CASSLVPYNSGLAVQETQYF. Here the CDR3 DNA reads TGTGCCAGCAGCTTAGTTCCATACAACTCGGGACTAGCGGTTCAAGAGACCCAGTACTTC.

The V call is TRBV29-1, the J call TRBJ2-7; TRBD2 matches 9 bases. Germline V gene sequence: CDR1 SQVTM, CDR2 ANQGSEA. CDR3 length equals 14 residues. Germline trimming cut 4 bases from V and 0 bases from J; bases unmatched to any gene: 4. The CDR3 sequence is CSVGLAGLSYEQYF. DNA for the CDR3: TGCAGCGTTGGGCTAGCGGGGCTCTCCTACGAGCAGTACTTC.

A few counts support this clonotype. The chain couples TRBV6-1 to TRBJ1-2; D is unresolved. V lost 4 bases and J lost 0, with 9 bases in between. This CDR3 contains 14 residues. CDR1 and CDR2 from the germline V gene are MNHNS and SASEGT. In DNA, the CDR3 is TGTGCCAGCAGTGGGTGGGGAGCTAACTATGGCTACACCTTC. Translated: CASSGWGANYGYTF.

The CDR3 sequence is CASSEYGDRGYGYTF. DNA of the CDR3: TGTGCCAGCAGTGAATATGGGGACAGGGGCTATGGCTACACCTTC. The V call is TRBV25-1, the J call TRBJ1-2; 10 bases are shared with TRBD1. Trimming took 0 bases from V and 4 from J; bases not matched to a gene: 2. This CDR3 is 15 amino acids long. Germline assignment: CDR1 MGHDK and CDR2 SYGVNS.

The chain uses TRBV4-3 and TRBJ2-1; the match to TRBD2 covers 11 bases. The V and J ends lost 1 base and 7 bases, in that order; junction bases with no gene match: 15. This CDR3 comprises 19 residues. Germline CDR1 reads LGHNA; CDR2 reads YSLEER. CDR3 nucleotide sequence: TGCGCCAGCAGCCAAGCTCTTAGTAGCGGGGGGGCCTTCGGTAATGAGCAGTTCTTC. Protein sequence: CASSQALSSGGAFGNEQFF.

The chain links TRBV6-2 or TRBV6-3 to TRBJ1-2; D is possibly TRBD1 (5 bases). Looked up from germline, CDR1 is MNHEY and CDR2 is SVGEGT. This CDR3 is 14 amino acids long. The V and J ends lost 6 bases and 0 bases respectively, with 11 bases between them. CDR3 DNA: TGTGCCAGCAGACTAAGGGGAACTAACTATGGCTACACCTTC. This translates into CASRLRGTNYGYTF.

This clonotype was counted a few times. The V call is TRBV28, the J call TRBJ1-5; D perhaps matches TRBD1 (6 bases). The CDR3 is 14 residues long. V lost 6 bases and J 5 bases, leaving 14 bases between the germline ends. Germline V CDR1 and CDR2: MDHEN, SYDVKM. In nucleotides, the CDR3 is TGTGCCAGCAGCCTCGACAGGACCCATCAGCCCCAGCATTTT. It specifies CASSLDRTHQPQHF.

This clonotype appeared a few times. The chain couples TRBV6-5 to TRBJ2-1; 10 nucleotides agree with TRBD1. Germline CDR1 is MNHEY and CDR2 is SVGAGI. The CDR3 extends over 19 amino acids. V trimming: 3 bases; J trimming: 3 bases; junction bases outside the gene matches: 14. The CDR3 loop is CASSYLDRGPRQGYNEQFF. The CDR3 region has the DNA TGTGCCAGCAGTTATCTTGACAGGGGGCCACGACAGGGCTACAATGAGCAGTTCTTC.